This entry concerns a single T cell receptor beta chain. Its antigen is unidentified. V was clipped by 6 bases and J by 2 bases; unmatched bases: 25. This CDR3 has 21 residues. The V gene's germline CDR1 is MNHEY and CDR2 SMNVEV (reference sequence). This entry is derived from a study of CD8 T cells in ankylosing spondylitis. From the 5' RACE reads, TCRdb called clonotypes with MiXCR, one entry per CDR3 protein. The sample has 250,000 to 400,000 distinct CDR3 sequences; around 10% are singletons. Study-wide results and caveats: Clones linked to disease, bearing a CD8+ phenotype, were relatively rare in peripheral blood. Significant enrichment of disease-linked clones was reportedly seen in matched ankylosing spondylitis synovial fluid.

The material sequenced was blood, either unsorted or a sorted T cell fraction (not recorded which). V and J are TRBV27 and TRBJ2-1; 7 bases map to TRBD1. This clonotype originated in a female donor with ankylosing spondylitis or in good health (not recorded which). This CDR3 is CASSYHPPARKPGQTYNEQFF. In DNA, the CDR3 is TGTGCCAGCAGCTACCACCCCCCAGCCCGGAAACCGGGACAGACCTACAATGAGCAGTTCTTC.